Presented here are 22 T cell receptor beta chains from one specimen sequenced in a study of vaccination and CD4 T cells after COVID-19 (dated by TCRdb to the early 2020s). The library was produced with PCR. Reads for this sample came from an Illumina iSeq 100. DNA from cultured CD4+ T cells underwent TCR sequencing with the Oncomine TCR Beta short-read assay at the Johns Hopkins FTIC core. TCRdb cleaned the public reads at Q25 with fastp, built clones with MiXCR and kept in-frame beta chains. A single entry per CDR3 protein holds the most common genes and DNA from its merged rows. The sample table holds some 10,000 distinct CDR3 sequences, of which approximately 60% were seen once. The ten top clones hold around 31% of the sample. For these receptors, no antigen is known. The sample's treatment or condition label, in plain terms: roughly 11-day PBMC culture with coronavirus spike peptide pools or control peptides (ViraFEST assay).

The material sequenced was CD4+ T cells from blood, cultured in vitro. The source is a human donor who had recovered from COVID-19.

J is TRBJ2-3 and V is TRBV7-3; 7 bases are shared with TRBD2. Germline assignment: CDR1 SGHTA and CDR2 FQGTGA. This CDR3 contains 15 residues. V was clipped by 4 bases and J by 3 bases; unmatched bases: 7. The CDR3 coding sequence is TGTGCCAGCAGCTCCTTTGCGGGAGAGACAGATACGCAGTATTTT. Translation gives CASSSFAGETDTQYF.

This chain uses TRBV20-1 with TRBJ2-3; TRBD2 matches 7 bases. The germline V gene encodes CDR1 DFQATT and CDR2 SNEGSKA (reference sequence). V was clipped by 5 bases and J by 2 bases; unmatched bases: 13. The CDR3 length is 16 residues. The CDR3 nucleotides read TGCAGTGCTGACCAAATGGGTCGGGAGGCCACAGATACGCAGTATTTT. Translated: CSADQMGREATDTQYF.

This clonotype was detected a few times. Here the CDR3 DNA reads TGTGCCGCTAGGGGGAGGGAGAGGGACACTGAAGCTTTCTTT. Residues: CAARGRERDTEAFF. V gene TRBV10-3 combines with J gene TRBJ1-1, with a weak D call TRBD1 (6 bases). Germline V gives CDR1 ENHRY, CDR2 SYGVKD. The CDR3 is 14 amino acids. The germline V and J ends were trimmed by 11 bases and 3 bases, with 19 bases remaining between them.

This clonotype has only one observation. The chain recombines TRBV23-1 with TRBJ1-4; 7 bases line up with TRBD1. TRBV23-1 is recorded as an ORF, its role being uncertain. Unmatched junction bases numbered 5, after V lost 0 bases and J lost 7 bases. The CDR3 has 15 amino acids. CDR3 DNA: TGCGCCAGCAGTCAATCGGAAAGGGGGCGTGAAAAACTGTTTTTT. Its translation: CASSQSERGREKLFF.

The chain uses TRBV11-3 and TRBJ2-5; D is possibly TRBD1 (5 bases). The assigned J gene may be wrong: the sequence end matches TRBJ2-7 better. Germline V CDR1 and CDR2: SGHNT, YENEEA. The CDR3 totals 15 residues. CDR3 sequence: CASSLGRGVTYEQYF. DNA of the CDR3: TGTGCCAGCAGCTTAGGTAGGGGTGTAACCTACGAGCAGTACTTC.

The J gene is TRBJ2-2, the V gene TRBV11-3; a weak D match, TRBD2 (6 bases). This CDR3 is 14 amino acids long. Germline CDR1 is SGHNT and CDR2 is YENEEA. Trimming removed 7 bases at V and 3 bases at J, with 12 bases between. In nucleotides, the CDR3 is TGTGCCAGCACTCGGGGGTTCGACACCGGGGAGCTGTTTTTT. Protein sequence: CASTRGFDTGELFF. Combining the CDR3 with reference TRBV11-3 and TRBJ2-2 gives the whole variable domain EAGVVQSPRYKIIEKKQPVAFWCNPISGHNTLYWYLQNLGQGPELLIRYENEEAVDDSQLPKDRFSAERLKGVDSTLKIQPAELGDSAVYLCASTRGFDTGELFFGEGSRLTVL.

This CDR3 reads CSARGSGARGANTGELFF. CDR3 sequence (DNA): TGCAGTGCTAGAGGTTCGGGCGCCAGGGGTGCTAACACCGGGGAGCTGTTTTTT. The J gene is TRBJ2-2, the V gene TRBV20-1, with D maybe TRBD1 (6 bases). Trimming left V 1 base short and J 2 bases short, with 20 bases between. There are 18 residues in the CDR3. CDR1 and CDR2 from the germline V gene are DFQATT and SNEGSKA (reference sequence).

CDR3 sequence: CASSLAPGQDYEQYF. CDR3 nucleotide sequence: TGTGCCAGCAGCTTAGCGCCGGGACAGGACTACGAGCAGTACTTC. The V gene is TRBV7-8, the J gene TRBJ2-7; 8 positions match TRBD1. CDR1 is SGHVS and CDR2 is FQNEAQ in the germline V gene. V trimming: 0 bases; J trimming: 3 bases; junction bases outside the gene matches: 4. The CDR3 is made up of 15 amino acids. Complete variable domain (other parts from reference TRBV7-8 and TRBJ2-7): GAGVSQSPRYKVAKRGQDVALRCDPISGHVSLFWYQQALGQGPEFLTYFQNEAQLDKSGLPSDRFFAERPEGSVSTLKIQRTQQEDSAVYLCASSLAPGQDYEQYFGPGTRLTVT.

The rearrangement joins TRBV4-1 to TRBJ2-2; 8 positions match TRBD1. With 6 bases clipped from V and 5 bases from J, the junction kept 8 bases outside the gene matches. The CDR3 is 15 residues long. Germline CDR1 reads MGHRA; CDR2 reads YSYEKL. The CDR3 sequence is CASRSTGGGTGELFF. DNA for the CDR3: TGCGCCAGCAGGTCAACAGGGGGAGGTACCGGGGAGCTGTTTTTT.

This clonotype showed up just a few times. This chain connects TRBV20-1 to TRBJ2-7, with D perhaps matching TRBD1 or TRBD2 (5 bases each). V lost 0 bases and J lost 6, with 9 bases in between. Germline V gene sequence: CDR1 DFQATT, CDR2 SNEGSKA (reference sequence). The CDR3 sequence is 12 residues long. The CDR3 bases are TGCAGTGCTAGAGATGAGAGGGGCGAGCAGTACTTC. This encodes CSARDERGEQYF.

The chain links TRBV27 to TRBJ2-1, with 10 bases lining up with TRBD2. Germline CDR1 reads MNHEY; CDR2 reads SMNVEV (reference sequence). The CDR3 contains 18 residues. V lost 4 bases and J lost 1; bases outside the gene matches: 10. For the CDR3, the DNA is TGTGCCAGCAGTTACCTCTCACTAGCGGGGTCATCCTACAATGAGCAGTTCTTC. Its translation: CASSYLSLAGSSYNEQFF.

DNA for the CDR3: TGTGCCAGCAGCCCCCCAGGGGGAACTGAAGCTTTCTTT. It encodes CASSPPGGTEAFF. The rearrangement links TRBV11-3 to TRBJ1-1; 7 positions agree with TRBD1. V was clipped by 5 bases and J by 5 bases; unmatched bases: 5. Germline CDR1 is SGHNT and CDR2 is YENEEA. The CDR3 is 13 amino acids.

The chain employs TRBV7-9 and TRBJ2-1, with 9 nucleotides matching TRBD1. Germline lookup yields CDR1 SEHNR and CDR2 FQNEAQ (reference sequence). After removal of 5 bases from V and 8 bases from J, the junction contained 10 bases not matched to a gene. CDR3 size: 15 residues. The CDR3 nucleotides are TGTGCCAGCAGCCGCGGGGACAGGGAGACCGATGAGCAGTTCTTC. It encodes CASSRGDRETDEQFF.

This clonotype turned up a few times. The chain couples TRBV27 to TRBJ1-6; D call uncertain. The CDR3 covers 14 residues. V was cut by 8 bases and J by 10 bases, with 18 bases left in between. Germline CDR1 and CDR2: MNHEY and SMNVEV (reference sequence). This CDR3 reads CASGSPGLRSPLHF. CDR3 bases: TGTGCCAGCGGATCGCCGGGTCTTCGGTCACCCCTCCACTTT.

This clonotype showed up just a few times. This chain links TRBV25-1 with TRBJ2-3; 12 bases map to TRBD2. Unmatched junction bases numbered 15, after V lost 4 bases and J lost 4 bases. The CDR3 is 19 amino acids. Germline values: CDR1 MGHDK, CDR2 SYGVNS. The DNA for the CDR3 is TGTGCCAGCAGTGGGCCTAGCGGGAGGGCCGAGGATCGGGCAGATACGCAGTATTTT. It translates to CASSGPSGRAEDRADTQYF.

CDR3 protein: CASSLSGQGVYGYTF. The CDR3, as DNA: TGTGCCAGCTCACTATCGGGACAGGGGGTTTATGGCTACACCTTC. The J gene is TRBJ1-2, the V gene TRBV18; TRBD1 matches 11 bases. Germline V gives CDR1 KGHSH, CDR2 LQKENI. V gave up 4 bases and J gave up 5 bases; unmatched junction bases: 6. The CDR3 consists of 15 residues.

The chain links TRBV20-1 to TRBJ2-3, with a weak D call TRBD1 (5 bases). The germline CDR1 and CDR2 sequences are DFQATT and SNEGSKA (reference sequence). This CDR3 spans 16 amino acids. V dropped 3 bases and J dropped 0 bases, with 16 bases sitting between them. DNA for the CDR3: TGCAGTGCTAGGTCCCGACAGTCTTCTAGCACAGATACGCAGTATTTT. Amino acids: CSARSRQSSSTDTQYF.

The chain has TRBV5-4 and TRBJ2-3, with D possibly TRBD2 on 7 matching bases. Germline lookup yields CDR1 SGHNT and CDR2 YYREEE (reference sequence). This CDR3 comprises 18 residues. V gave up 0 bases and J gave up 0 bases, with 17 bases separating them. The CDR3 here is CASSLGGGGLTSTDTQYF. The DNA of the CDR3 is TGTGCCAGCAGCTTGGGGGGCGGGGGCCTCACTAGCACAGATACGCAGTATTTT.

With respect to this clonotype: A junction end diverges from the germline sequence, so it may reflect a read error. In nucleotides, the CDR3 is TGTGCCACCAGCCTCTTGGCCCCCTTGGACACCGACTATGGCTACGCCTTC. Residues: CATSLLAPLDTDYGYAF. The rearrangement uses TRBV15 and TRBJ1-2, with D possibly TRBD1 on 5 matching bases. Germline CDR1 is LNHNV and CDR2 is YYDKDF (reference sequence). The CDR3 is 17 residues long.

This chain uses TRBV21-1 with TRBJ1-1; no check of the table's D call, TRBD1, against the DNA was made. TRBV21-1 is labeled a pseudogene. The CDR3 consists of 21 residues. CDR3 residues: CASSKPGKGCTGVTRDTEAFF. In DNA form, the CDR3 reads TGTGCCAGCAGCAAACCGGGCAAAGGGTGTACAGGGGTCACTCGGGACACTGAAGCTTTCTTT.

This CDR3 is CASSLRDGELFF. The DNA of the CDR3 is TGTGCCAGCAGCCTCAGGGACGGGGAGCTGTTTTTT. The gene calls are TRBV7-3 and TRBJ2-2, with D perhaps TRBD1 (5 bases). V was shortened by 5 bases and J by 7 bases, with 8 bases between the two germline ends. The CDR3 has 12 amino acids. Germline V gene lookup returns CDR1 SGHTA and CDR2 FQGTGA.

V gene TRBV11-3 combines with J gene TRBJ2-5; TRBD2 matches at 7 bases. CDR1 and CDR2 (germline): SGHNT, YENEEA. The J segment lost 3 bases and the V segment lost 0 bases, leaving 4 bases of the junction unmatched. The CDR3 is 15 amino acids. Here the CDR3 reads CASSLDSAGEETQYF. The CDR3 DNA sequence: TGTGCCAGCAGCTTAGACTCCGCGGGGGAAGAGACCCAGTACTTC.